This entry lists 12 T cell receptor beta chains sequenced from one sample in a study of control samples from healthy donors and cancer patients. Data came from immunoSEQ multiplex PCR; TCRdb stores just in-frame clones and leaves some out. The sample has about 120,000 clones, approximately 90% seen once. Sequences were obtained from blood. Receptors originate from a man aged 35 to 55 in good health.

The chain couples TRBV4-2 to TRBJ1-3, with D unresolved. CDR3 length equals 15 residues. The germline V gene encodes CDR1 LGHNA and CDR2 YNFKEQ. Trimming took off 1 base at V and 0 bases at J, with 7 bases between the two ends. The CDR3 spells CASSQARYSGNTIYF. In DNA, the CDR3 is TGTGCCAGCAGCCAAGCGCGGTACTCTGGAAACACCATATATTTT.

The chain has TRBV11-3 and TRBJ2-7, with D perhaps being TRBD1 or TRBD2 (5 bases each). CDR3 length equals 14 residues. V was clipped by 5 bases and J by 3 bases, with 14 bases between them. Germline CDR1 reads SGHNT; CDR2 reads YENEEA. In DNA form, the CDR3 reads TGTGCCAGCAGCCCAAGGGACGGATACTACGAGCAGTACTTC. It encodes CASSPRDGYYEQYF.

The chain links TRBV9 to TRBJ2-5; D possibly corresponds to TRBD1 (6 bases). The CDR3 extends over 14 amino acids. The V end lost 3 bases, the J end lost 5 bases, and 14 bases lay between the germline ends. Per germline, CDR1 SGDLS and CDR2 YYNGEE. CDR3: CASSGTGLFETQYF. The CDR3 DNA reads TGTGCCAGCAGCGGTACAGGGTTGTTTGAGACCCAGTACTTC.

This chain joins TRBV4-1 and TRBJ1-6, with D maybe TRBD1 (5 bases). The CDR3 loop spans 17 amino acids. Looked up from germline, CDR1 is MGHRA and CDR2 is YSYEKL. V lost 4 bases and J 0 bases, leaving 13 bases between the germline ends. CDR3 protein: CASSPRQTSSYNSPLHF. In nucleotides, the CDR3 is TGCGCCAGCAGCCCACGACAGACGAGCTCCTATAATTCACCCCTCCACTTT.

The chain is built from TRBV2 and TRBJ2-7; no clear D. In germline, CDR1 is SNHLY, CDR2 FYNNEI. The length of the CDR3 is 13 residues. The ends were cut back, 5 bases at V and 3 bases at J, with 11 bases in the middle. CDR3 region: CASSPVHNYEQYF. CDR3 sequence (DNA): TGTGCCAGCAGTCCGGTCCATAACTACGAGCAGTACTTC.

This sequence joins TRBV29-1 and TRBJ2-4; 7 bases line up with TRBD1. Unmatched junction bases numbered 8, after V lost 6 bases and J lost 3 bases. From germline, CDR1 is SQVTM and CDR2 ANQGSEA. There are 14 residues in the CDR3. CDR3 sequence (DNA): TGCAGCGTCTCCCACCGGGACAGCAAAAACATTCAGTACTTC. The encoded protein is CSVSHRDSKNIQYF. The complete variable domain, with remaining parts taken from reference TRBV29-1 and TRBJ2-4, reads SAVISQKPSRDICQRGTSLTIQCQVDSQVTMMFWYRQQPGQSLTLIATANQGSEATYESGFVIDKFPISRPNLTFSTLTVSNMSPEDSSIYLCSVSHRDSKNIQYFGAGTRLSVL.

Only a few counts were recorded for this clone. The chain is built from TRBV7-9 and TRBJ1-1; TRBD1 agrees at 7 bases. The V and J ends lost 5 bases and 1 base, in that order; junction bases with no gene match: 7. Germline V CDR1 and CDR2: SEHNR, FQNEAQ (reference sequence). The CDR3 extends over 15 amino acids. CDR3 nucleotide sequence: TGTGCCAGCAGCCGTACAGGGGTACGGAACACTGAAGCTTTCTTT. It yields the protein CASSRTGVRNTEAFF.

V and J are TRBV7-8 and TRBJ2-1, with 12 bases lining up with TRBD2. The germline gives CDR1 SGHVS, CDR2 FQNEAQ. V trimming: 5 bases; J trimming: 8 bases; junction bases outside the gene matches: 13. This CDR3 is built from 17 residues. CDR3 region: CASSRRPSGGAYDEQFF. The CDR3 DNA sequence: TGTGCCAGCAGCAGGCGACCTAGCGGGGGGGCGTACGATGAGCAGTTCTTC.

The chain recombines TRBV9 with TRBJ1-3; 8 bases map to TRBD1. The V and J ends lost 4 bases and 8 bases, in that order; junction bases with no gene match: 14. There are 16 residues in the CDR3. Germline V CDR1 and CDR2: SGDLS, YYNGEE. The CDR3 reads CASSSRTGKRADTIYF. DNA for the CDR3: TGTGCCAGCAGCTCCCGGACAGGGAAAAGAGCCGACACCATATATTTT. The whole variable domain, remainder taken from reference TRBV9 and TRBJ1-3, is DSGVTQTPKHLITATGQRVTLRCSPRSGDLSVYWYQQSLDQGLQFLIQYYNGEERAKGNILERFSAQQFPDLHSELNLSSLELGDSALYFCASSSRTGKRADTIYFGEGSWLTVV.

V gene TRBV5-1 combines with J gene TRBJ2-1; D is uncertain. V was cut by 0 bases and J by 7 bases, with 11 bases left in between. Germline CDR1 SGHRS, CDR2 YFSETQ. The CDR3 runs to 14 residues. CDR3 loop: CASSLVGWGNEQFF. The CDR3 DNA reads as TGCGCCAGCAGCTTGGTGGGGTGGGGTAATGAGCAGTTCTTC. Full variable domain (outside the CDR3, taken from reference TRBV5-1 and TRBJ2-1): KAGVTQTPRYLIKTRGQQVTLSCSPISGHRSVSWYQQTPGQGLQFLFEYFSETQRNKGNFPGRFSGRQFSNSRSEMNVSTLELGDSALYLCASSLVGWGNEQFFGPGTRLTVL.

This rearrangement joins TRBV5-5 to TRBJ2-2; 12 bases match TRBD2. CDR3 length: 20 amino acids. The germline gives CDR1 SGHKS, CDR2 YYEKEE (reference sequence). With 4 bases clipped from V and 0 bases from J, the junction kept 13 bases outside the gene matches. The CDR3 bases are TGTGCCAGCAGCCTAAGAATGTACCTAGCGGGGGGGCCGAACACCGGGGAGCTGTTTTTT. Protein sequence: CASSLRMYLAGGPNTGELFF.

This chain joins TRBV28 and TRBJ1-1; no clear D. Germline loops: CDR1 MDHEN, CDR2 SYDVKM. This CDR3 spans 14 amino acids. V was pared by 8 bases and J by 4 bases, with 17 bases between. The DNA for the CDR3 is TGTGCCAGCTTCTTAGGCAGGCGGGGCACTGAAGCTTTCTTT. It codes for CASFLGRRGTEAFF.